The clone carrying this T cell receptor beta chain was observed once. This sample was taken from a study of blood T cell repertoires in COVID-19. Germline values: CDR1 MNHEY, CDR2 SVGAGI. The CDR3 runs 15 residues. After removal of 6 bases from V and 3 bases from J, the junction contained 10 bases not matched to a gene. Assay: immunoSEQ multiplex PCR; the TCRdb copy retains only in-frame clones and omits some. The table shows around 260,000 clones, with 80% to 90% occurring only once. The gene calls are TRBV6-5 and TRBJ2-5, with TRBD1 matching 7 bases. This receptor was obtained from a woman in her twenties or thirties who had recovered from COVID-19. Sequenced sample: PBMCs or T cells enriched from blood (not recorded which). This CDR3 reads CASRRLTGKEETQYF. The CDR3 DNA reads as TGTGCCAGCAGGCGATTGACAGGGAAAGAAGAGACCCAGTACTTC.